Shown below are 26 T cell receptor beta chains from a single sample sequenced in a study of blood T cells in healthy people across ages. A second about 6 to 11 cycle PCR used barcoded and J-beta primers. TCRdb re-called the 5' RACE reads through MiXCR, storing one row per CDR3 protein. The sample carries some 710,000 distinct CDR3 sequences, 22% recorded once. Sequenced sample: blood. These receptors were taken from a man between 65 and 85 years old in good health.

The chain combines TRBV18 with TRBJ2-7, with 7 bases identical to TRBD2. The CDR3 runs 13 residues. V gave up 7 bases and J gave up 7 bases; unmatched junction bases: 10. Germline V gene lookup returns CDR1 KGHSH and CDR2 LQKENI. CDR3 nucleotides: TGTGCCAGCTTTGGACTAGTGCCGCGGGAGCAGTACTTC. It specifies CASFGLVPREQYF.

The CDR3 sequence: CASTRPGRGDEQFF. The CDR3 DNA is TGTGCCAGCACCCGACCGGGCCGCGGCGATGAGCAGTTCTTC. The genes are TRBV12-3 or TRBV12-4 and TRBJ2-1; no definite D call. The length of the CDR3 is 14 residues. Trimming took off 7 bases at V and 8 bases at J, with 18 bases between the two ends.

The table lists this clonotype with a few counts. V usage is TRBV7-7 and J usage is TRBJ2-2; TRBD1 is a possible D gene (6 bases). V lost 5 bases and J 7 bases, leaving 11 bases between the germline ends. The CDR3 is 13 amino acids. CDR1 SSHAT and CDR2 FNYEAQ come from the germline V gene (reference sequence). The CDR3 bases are TGTGCCAGCAGCCACAGGGTCGGCGGGGAGCTGTTTTTT. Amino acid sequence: CASSHRVGGELFF.

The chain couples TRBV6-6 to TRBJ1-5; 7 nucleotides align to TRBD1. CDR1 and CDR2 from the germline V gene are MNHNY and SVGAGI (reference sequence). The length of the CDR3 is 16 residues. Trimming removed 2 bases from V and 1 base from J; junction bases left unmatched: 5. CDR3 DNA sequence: TGTGCCAGCAGTTACACGGGGACAGAGAGCAATCAGCCCCAGCATTTT. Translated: CASSYTGTESNQPQHF.

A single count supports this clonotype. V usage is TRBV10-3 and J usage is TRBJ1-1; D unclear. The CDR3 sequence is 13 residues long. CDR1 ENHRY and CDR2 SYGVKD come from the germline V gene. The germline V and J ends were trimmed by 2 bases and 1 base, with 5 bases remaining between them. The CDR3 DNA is TGTGCCATCAGTGAGCCCCAGAACACTGAAGCTTTCTTT. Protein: CAISEPQNTEAFF.

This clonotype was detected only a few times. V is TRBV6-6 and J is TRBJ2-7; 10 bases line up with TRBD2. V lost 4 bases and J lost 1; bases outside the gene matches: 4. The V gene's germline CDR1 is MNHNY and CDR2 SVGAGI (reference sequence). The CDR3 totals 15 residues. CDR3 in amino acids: CASSSKGLASYEQYV. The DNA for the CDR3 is TGTGCCAGCAGTTCGAAGGGACTAGCGTCCTACGAGCAGTACGTC.

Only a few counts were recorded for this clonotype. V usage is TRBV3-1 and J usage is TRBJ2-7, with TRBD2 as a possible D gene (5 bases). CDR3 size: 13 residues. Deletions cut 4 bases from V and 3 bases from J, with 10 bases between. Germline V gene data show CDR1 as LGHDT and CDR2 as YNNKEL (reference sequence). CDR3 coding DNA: TGTGCCAGCAGCCGTAGGGAGAACTACGAGCAGTACTTC. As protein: CASSRRENYEQYF.

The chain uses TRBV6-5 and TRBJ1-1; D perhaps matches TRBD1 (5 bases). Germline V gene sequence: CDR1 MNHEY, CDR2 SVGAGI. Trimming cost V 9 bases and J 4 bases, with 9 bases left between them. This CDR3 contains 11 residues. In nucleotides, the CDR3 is TGTGCCAGTAGGGGTCCCACTGAAGCTTTCTTT. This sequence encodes CASRGPTEAFF.

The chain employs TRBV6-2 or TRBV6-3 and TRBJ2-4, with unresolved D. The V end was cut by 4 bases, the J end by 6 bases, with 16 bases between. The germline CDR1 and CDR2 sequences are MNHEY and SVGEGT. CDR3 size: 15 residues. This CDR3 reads CASSSGSIPLNIQYF. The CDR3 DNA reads TGTGCCAGCAGTTCGGGCAGCATTCCATTAAACATTCAGTACTTC.

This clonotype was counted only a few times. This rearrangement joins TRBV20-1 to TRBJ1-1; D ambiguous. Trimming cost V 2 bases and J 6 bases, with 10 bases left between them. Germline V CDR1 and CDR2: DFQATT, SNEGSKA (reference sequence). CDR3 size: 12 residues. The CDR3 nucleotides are TGCAGTGCTAGACGGAGACCTCCTGAAGCTTTCTTT. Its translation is CSARRRPPEAFF.

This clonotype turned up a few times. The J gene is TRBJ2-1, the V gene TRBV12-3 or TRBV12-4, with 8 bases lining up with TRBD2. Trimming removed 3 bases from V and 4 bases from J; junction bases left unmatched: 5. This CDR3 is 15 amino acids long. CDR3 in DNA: TGTGCCAGCAGTTTGGTTAGCGGGGCTTACAATGAGCAGTTCTTC. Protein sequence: CASSLVSGAYNEQFF.

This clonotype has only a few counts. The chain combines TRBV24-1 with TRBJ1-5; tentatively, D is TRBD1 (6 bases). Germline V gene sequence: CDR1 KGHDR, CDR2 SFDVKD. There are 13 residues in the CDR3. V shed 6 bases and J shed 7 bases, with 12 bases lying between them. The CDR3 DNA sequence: TGTGCCACCAGTAACAGGGAAGGCCAGCCCCAGCATTTT. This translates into CATSNREGQPQHF.

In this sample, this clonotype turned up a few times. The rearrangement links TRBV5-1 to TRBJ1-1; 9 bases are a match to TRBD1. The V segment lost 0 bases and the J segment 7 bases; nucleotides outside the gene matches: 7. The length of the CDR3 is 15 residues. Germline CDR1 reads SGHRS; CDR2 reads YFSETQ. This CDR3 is CASSLGGTGSVEAFF. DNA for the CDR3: TGCGCCAGCAGCTTGGGGGGGACAGGGTCCGTTGAAGCTTTCTTT.

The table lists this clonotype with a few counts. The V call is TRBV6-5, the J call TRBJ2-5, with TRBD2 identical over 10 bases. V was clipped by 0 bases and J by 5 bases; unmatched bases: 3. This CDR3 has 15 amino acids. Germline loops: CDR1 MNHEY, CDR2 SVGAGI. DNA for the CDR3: TGTGCCAGCAGTTACTCGAGCGGGAGGGTGGAGACCCAGTACTTC. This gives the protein CASSYSSGRVETQYF.

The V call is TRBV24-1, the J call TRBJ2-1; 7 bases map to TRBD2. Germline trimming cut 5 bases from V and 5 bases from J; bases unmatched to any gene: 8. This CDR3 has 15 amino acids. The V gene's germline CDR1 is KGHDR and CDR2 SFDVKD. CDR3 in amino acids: CATSVGGSGNNEQFF. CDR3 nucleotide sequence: TGTGCCACCAGTGTGGGCGGGAGCGGTAACAATGAGCAGTTCTTC.

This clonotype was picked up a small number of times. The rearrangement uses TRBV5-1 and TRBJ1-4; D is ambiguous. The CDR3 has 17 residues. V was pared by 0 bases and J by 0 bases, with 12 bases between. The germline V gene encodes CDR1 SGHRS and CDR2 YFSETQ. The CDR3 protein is CASSLDPRSATNEKLFF. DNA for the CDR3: TGCGCCAGCAGCTTGGATCCACGTAGTGCAACTAATGAAAAACTGTTTTTT.

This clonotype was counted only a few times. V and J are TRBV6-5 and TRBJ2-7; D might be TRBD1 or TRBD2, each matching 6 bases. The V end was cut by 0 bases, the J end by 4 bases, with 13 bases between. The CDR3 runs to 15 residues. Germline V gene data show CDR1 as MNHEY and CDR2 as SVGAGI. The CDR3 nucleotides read TGTGCCAGCAGTTACTCGTTTTCGGGGGCTTACGAGCAGTACTTC. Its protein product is CASSYSFSGAYEQYF.

The chain's CDR3 is CSVGQDTQYF. CDR3 DNA sequence: TGCAGCGTTGGTCAAGATACGCAGTATTTT. The chain combines TRBV29-1 with TRBJ2-3; no definite D call. V lost 4 bases to trimming and J lost 5 bases, with 4 bases between them. There are 10 residues in the CDR3. CDR1 SQVTM and CDR2 ANQGSEA come from the germline V gene.

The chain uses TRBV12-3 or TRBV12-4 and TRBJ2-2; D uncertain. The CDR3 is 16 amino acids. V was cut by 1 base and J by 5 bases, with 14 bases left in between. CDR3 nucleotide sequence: TGTGCCAGCAGTTTAGGGGTGGCCCTCAATACCGGGGAGCTGTTTTTT. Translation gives CASSLGVALNTGELFF.

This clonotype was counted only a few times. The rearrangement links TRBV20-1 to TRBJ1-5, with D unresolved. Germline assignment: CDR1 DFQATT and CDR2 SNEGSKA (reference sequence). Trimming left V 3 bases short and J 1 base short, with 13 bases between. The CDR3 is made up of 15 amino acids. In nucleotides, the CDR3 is TGCAGTGCTAGGAGCCCGGGCCTCAGCAATCAGCCCCAGCATTTT. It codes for CSARSPGLSNQPQHF.

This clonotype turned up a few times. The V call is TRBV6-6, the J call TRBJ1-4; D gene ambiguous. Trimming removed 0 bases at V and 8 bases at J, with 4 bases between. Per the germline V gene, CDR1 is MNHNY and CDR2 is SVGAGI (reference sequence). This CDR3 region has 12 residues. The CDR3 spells CASSYSFEKLFF. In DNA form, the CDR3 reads TGTGCCAGCAGTTACTCGTTCGAAAAACTGTTTTTT.

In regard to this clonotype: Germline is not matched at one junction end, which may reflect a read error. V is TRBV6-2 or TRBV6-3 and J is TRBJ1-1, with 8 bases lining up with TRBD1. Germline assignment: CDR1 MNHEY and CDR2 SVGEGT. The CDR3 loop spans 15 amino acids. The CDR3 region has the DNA TGTGCCAGCAATTACTTCCGGACAGGGAGTACTGAAGCTTTCTTT. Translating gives CASNYFRTGSTEAFF.

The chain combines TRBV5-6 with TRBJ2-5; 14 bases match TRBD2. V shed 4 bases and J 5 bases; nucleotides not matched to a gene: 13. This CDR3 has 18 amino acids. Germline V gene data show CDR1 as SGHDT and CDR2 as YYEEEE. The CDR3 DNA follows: TGTGCCAGCAGCATCCGGACTAGCGGGAGGAGTGTGTGGGAGACCCAGTACTTC. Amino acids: CASSIRTSGRSVWETQYF.

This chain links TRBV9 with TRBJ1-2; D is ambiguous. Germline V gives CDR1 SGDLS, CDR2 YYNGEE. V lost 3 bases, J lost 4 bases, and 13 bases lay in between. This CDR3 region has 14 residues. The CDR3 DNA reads TGTGCCAGCAGCGGCCAAGGACTATTCTATGGCTACACCTTC. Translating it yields CASSGQGLFYGYTF.

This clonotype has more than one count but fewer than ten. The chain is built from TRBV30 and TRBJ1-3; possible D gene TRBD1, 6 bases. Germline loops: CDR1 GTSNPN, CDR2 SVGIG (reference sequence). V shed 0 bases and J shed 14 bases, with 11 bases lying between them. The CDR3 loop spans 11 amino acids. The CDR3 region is CAWSVGGLVYF. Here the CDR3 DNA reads TGTGCCTGGAGTGTCGGGGGCCTCGTATATTTT.

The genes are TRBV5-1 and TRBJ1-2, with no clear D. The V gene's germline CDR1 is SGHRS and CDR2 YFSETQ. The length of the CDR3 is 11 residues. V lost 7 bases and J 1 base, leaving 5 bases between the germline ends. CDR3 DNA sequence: TGCGCCAGCGGGAATAACTATGGCTACACCTTC. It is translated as CASGNNYGYTF.